This T cell receptor (beta chain) is from a study of blood T cells in healthy people across ages. The germline V gene has CDR1 MDHEN and CDR2 SYDVKM. The CDR3 length is 13 residues. V lost 0 bases and J lost 3, with 5 bases in between. To note about this clonotype: What it binds is unknown.

Staff drew around 10 milliliters of peripheral blood from each donor. Whole-study findings and limits: PBMCs went unsorted, and a conclusive naive versus antigen-experienced comparison was therefore prevented.

Primed by a sample-barcoded 5' primer and a J-beta primer mix, a second PCR proceeded for 7 to 11 cycles. TCRdb reprocessed the 5' RACE reads via MiXCR and lists one record per CDR3 protein. The sample lists 800,000 to 950,000 distinct CDR3 sequences; just under 30% were seen once. The same data also went into a second study, on T cells of mothers and their children. Turning to that study: Reads recorded for TCR beta CDR3 numbered over 10 million per mother and approximately 3.2 million per child.

The chain carries TRBV28 and TRBJ1-2; D is undetermined. The sequence was collected from a woman in her thirties or forties in good health. The sequenced material came from blood. As DNA, the CDR3 is TGTGCCAGCAGTTTATGGGGCGACTATGGCTACACCTTC. Amino acids: CASSLWGDYGYTF.